These 8 T cell receptor beta chains came from one sample sequenced in a study of T cells expressing NK-cell markers. TCRdb re-called the 5' RACE reads; one entry per CDR3 protein, DNA not given. Found here are approximately 380,000 distinct CDR3 sequences; the top ten clones hold roughly 5.2%. The sample was blood T cells: a sorted CD56 or NKG2C T cell subset, CD4+ or CD8+ T cells, or bulk PBMC T cells (not recorded which). The receptors stem from a man aged 18-69 years in good health.

V and J are TRBV2 and TRBJ1-5; as DNA is missing, the TRBD1 call by TCRdb cannot be tested. The germline V gene has CDR1 SNHLY and CDR2 FYNNEI. The CDR3 spans 12 residues. CDR3 region: CASTGVAGPQHF.

The V call is TRBV2, the J call TRBJ2-7. CDR1 SNHLY and CDR2 FYNNEI come from the germline V gene. The CDR3 is 13 amino acids. The CDR3 region is CASSEDGSHEQYF.

The V call is TRBV7-2, the J call TRBJ1-1; absent DNA, TCRdb's TRBD1 call cannot be checked. The CDR3 spans 14 residues. Germline V CDR1 and CDR2: SGHTA, FQGNSA. The CDR3 sequence is CASSPTTRTAEAFF.

CDR3 sequence reads: CASSLESVQYF. This chain uses TRBV5-6 with TRBJ2-3. Germline V gives CDR1 SGHDT, CDR2 YYEEEE. CDR3 length equals 11 residues.

The chain carries TRBV12-3 or TRBV12-4 and TRBJ2-7. CDR3 length: 13 amino acids. The CDR3 sequence: CASSKDSPYEQYF.

J is TRBJ1-5 and V is TRBV2; TCRdb calls TRBD1, which cannot be checked without DNA. CDR3 length equals 14 residues. Germline values: CDR1 SNHLY, CDR2 FYNNEI. This CDR3 is CASSQGQYNQPQHF.

This chain joins TRBV5-1 and TRBJ1-1; the D call of TRBD1 rests on TCRdb alone, since no DNA is present to check it. The germline CDR1 and CDR2 sequences are SGHRS and YFSETQ. The CDR3 is 15 residues long. CDR3 region: CASSLSGVANTEAFF. Supplemented by reference TRBV5-1 and TRBJ1-1, the full variable domain reads KAGVTQTPRYLIKTRGQQVTLSCSPISGHRSVSWYQQTPGQGLQFLFEYFSETQRNKGNFPGRFSGRQFSNSRSEMNVSTLELGDSALYLCASSLSGVANTEAFFGQGTRLTVV.

The gene calls are TRBV27 and TRBJ2-3. Germline CDR1 and CDR2: MNHEY and SMNVEV (reference sequence). CDR3 length: 13 residues. The CDR3 here is CASSLAPRFRQYF.